This T cell receptor (beta chain) was captured by sequencing in a study of TIL therapy for anti-PD-1-resistant metastatic lung cancer. The CDR3 is made up of 14 amino acids. Trimming shortened V by 4 bases and J by 8 bases, and 16 bases separated the two germline ends. Germline CDR1 SGHRS, CDR2 YFSETQ. Indicated time point: pre-treatment sample, taken before nivolumab and TIL therapy. Enrollment ran from October 2017 to early 2020. This was the immunoSEQ v3 assay. Measured with immunoSEQ multiplex PCR; TCRdb has only the in-frame clones, and not every one. The table lists about 21,000 clones, approximately 70% of them singletons, with almost 2% in the top ten. This clone showed up just a few times.

The sample in question was blood, obtained at baseline. This TCR derives from a person aged 25 to 85 with non-small cell lung cancer. The rearrangement uses TRBV5-1 and TRBJ2-1; maybe TRBD1 (5 bases). CDR3 DNA: TGCGCCAGCAGCCTGGAAGGGGCCAAGGATGAGCAGTTCTTC. Residues: CASSLEGAKDEQFF.